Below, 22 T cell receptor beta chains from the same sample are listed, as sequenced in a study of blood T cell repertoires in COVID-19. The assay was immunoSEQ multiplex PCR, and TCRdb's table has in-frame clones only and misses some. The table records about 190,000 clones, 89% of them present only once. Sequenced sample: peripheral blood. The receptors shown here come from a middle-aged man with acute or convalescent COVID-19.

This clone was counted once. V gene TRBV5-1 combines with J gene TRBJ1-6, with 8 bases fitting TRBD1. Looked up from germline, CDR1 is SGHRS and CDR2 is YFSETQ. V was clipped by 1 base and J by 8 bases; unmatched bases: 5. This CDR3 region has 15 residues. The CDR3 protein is CASSLSTGVDSPLHF. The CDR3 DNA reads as TGCGCCAGCAGCTTGTCGACAGGGGTCGATTCACCCCTCCACTTT.

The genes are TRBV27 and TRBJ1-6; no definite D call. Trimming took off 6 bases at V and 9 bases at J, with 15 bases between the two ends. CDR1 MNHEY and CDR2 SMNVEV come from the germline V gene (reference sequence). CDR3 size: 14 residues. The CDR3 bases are TGTGCCAGCAGGCCGGAGGGTTTGGGTTCACCCCTCCACTTT. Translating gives CASRPEGLGSPLHF.

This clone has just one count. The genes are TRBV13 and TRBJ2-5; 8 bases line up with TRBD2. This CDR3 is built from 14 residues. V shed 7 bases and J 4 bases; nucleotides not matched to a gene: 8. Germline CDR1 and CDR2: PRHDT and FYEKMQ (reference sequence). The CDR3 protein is CASTRGGRGETQYF. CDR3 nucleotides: TGTGCCAGCACCCGGGGGGGCCGAGGAGAGACCCAGTACTTC. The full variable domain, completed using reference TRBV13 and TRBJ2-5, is AAGVIQSPRHLIKEKRETATLKCYPIPRHDTVYWYQQGPGQDPQFLISFYEKMQSDKGSIPDRFSAQQFSDYHSELNMSSLELGDSALYFCASTRGGRGETQYFGPGTRLLVL.

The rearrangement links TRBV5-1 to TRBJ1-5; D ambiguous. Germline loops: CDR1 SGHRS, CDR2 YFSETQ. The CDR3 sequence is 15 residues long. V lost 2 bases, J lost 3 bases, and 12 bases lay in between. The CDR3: CASSLSDGDNQPQHF. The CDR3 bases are TGCGCCAGCAGCTTATCTGACGGGGACAATCAGCCCCAGCATTTT.

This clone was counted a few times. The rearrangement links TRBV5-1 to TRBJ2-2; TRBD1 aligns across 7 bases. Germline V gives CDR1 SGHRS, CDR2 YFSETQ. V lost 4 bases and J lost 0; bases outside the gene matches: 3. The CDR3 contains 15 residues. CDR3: CASSRDSANTGELFF. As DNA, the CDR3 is TGCGCCAGCAGCCGGGACAGCGCGAACACCGGGGAGCTGTTTTTT.

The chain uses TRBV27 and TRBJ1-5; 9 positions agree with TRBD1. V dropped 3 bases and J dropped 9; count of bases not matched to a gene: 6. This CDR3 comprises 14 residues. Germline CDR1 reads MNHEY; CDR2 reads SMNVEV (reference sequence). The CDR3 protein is CASSFTGGSAPQHF. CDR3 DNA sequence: TGTGCCAGCAGTTTTACAGGGGGCTCGGCGCCCCAGCATTTT.

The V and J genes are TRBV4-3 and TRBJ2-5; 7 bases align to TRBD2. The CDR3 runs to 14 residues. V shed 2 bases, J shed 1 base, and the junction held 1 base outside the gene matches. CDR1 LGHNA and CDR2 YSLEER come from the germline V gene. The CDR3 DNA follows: TGCGCCAGCAGCCAACGACTAGCCCAAGAGACCCAGTACTTC. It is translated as CASSQRLAQETQYF.

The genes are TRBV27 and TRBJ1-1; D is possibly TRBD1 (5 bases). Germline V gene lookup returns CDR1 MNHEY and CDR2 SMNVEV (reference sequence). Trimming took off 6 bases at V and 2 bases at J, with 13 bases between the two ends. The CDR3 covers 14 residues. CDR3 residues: CASRRAGGNTEAFF. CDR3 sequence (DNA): TGTGCCAGCAGGAGGGCGGGGGGTAACACTGAAGCTTTCTTT.

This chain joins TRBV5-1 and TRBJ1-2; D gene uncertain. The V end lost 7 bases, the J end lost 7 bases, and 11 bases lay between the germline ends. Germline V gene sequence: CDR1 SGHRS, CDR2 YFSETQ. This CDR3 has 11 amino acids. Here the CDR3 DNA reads TGCGCCAGCGAGGAGAACGGTGGCTACACCTTC. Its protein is CASEENGGYTF. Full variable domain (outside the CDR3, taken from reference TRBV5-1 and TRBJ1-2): KAGVTQTPRYLIKTRGQQVTLSCSPISGHRSVSWYQQTPGQGLQFLFEYFSETQRNKGNFPGRFSGRQFSNSRSEMNVSTLELGDSALYLCASEENGGYTFGSGTRLTVV.

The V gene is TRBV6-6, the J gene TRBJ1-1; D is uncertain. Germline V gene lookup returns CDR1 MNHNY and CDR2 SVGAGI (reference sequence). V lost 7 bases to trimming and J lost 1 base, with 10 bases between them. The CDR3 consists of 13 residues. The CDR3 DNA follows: TGTGCCAGCACCTACGAGGGGAACACTGAAGCTTTCTTT. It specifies CASTYEGNTEAFF.

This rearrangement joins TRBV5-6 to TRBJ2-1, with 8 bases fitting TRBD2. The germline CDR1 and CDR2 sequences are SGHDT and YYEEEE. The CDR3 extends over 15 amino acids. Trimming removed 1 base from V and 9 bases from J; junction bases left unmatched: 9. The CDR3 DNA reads TGTGCCAGCAGCTTGATACGGGGGGGCCTTGGTGAGCAGTTCTTC. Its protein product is CASSLIRGGLGEQFF.

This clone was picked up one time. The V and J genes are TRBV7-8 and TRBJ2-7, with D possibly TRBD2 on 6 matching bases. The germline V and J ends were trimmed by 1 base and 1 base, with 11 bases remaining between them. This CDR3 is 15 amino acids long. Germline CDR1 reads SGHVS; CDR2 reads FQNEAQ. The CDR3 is CASSLEGGVSYEQYF. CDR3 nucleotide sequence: TGTGCCAGCAGCTTAGAAGGAGGGGTTTCCTACGAGCAGTACTTC.

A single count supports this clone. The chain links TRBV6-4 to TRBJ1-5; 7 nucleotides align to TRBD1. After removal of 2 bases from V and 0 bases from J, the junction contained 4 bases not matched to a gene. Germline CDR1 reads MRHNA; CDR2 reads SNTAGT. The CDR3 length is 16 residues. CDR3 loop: CASSDPQGYSNQPQHF. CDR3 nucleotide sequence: TGTGCCAGCAGTGACCCACAGGGGTATAGCAATCAGCCCCAGCATTTT.

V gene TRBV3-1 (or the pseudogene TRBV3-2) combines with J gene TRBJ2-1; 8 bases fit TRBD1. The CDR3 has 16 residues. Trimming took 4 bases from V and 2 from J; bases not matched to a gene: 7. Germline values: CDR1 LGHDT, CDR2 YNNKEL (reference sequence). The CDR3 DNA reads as TGTGCCAGCAGCCTCGGGACAGGTGATACCTACAATGAGCAGTTCTTC. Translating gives CASSLGTGDTYNEQFF.

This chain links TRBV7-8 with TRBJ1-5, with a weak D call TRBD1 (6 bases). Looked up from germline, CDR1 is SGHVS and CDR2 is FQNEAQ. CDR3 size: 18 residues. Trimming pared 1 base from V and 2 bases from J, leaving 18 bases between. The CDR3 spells CASSLVPGEGSGNQPQHF. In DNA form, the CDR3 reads TGTGCCAGCAGCTTAGTACCAGGGGAGGGTAGCGGCAATCAGCCCCAGCATTTT.

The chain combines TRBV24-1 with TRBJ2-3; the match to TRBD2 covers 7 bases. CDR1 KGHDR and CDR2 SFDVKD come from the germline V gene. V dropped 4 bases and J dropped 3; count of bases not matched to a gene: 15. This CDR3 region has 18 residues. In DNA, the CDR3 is TGTGCCACCAGTGAGCACACCGGGACCGGGAGGAGGACAGATACGCAGTATTTT. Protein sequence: CATSEHTGTGRRTDTQYF.

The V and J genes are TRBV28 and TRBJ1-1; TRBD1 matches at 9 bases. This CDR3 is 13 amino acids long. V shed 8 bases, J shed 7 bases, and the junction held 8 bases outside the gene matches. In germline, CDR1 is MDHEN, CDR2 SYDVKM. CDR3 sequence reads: CASGQQGALEAFF. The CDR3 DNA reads TGTGCCAGCGGACAACAGGGGGCGCTTGAAGCTTTCTTT.

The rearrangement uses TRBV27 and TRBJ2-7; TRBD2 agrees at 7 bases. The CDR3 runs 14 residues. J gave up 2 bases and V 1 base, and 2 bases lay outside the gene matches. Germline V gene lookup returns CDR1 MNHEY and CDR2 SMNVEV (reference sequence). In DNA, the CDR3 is TGTGCCAGCAGTTTATGGGGGAGGGCCTACGAGCAGTACTTC. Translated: CASSLWGRAYEQYF.

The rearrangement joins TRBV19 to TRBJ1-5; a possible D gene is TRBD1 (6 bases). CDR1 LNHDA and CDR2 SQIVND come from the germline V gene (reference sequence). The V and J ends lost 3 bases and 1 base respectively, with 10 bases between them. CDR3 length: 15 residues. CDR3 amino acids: CASSIGQPSNQPQHF. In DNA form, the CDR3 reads TGTGCCAGTAGTATCGGACAGCCAAGCAATCAGCCCCAGCATTTT.

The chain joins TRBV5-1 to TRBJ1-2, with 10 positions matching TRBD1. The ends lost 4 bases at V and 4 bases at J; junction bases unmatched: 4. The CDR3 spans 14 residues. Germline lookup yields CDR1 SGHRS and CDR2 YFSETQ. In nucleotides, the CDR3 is TGCGCCAGCAGCCCGGGGGACAGGGGCTATGGCTACACCTTC. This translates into CASSPGDRGYGYTF.

CDR3 region: CAWSFGSGNEQFF. The CDR3 DNA follows: TGTGCCTGGAGTTTTGGGTCGGGCAATGAGCAGTTCTTC. The chain is built from TRBV30 and TRBJ2-1; D uncertain. Trimming pared 2 bases from V and 6 bases from J, leaving 11 bases between. From germline, CDR1 is GTSNPN and CDR2 SVGIG (reference sequence). The CDR3 extends over 13 amino acids.

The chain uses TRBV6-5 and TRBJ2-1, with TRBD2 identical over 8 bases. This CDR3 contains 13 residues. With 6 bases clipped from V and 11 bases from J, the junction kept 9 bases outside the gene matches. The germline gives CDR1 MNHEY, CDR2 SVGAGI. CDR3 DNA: TGTGCCAGCAGCACATCCGGGGGGGGCAAGCAGTTCTTC. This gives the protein CASSTSGGGKQFF.